Below are 21 T cell receptor beta chains sequenced from a single sample in a study of shared clonotypes between healthy human individuals. TCRdb's copy holds only in-frame clones and misses some; the assay was immunoSEQ multiplex PCR. The sample has 180,000 or so clones; 85% to 95% are singletons. Sequenced input: naive CD4+ T cells sorted from blood. Described subset: CD45RA+ positively selected. The receptor source for this set is a woman under 40 in good health.

The rearrangement joins TRBV6-5 to TRBJ2-5, with a possible D match to TRBD1 (5 bases). The V and J ends lost 6 bases and 2 bases respectively, with 13 bases between them. Germline V CDR1 and CDR2: MNHEY, SVGAGI. The CDR3 length is 14 residues. The CDR3 loop reads CASSWQQAQETQYF. The CDR3 nucleotides read TGTGCCAGCAGCTGGCAACAGGCTCAAGAGACCCAGTACTTC.

The chain has TRBV5-1 and TRBJ1-1; D gene uncertain. Trimming removed 2 bases from V and 2 bases from J, with 10 bases in between. Germline lookup yields CDR1 SGHRS and CDR2 YFSETQ. The CDR3 is 14 residues long. The DNA of the CDR3 is TGCGCCAGCAGCTTTGGGGTAGGAAACACTGAAGCTTTCTTT. This gives the protein CASSFGVGNTEAFF.

This chain connects TRBV7-9 to TRBJ2-1, with 9 positions matching TRBD2. V lost 7 bases, J lost 4 bases, and 8 bases stayed unmatched. The germline V gene encodes CDR1 SEHNR and CDR2 FQNEAQ (reference sequence). This CDR3 has 15 amino acids. The CDR3 is CASTLTTSGYNEQFF. For the CDR3, the DNA is TGTGCCAGCACCCTGACTACTAGCGGGTACAATGAGCAGTTCTTC.

The chain recombines TRBV4-1 with TRBJ2-5; D remains ambiguous. The DNA end lines up better with TRBJ2-7; the J call may be wrong. This CDR3 has 15 amino acids. CDR1 MGHRA and CDR2 YSYEKL come from the germline V gene. The CDR3 region has the DNA TGCGCCAGCAGCCAAGACCCTGGGAATAACTACGAGCAGTACTTC. This gives the protein CASSQDPGNNYEQYF.

V gene TRBV25-1 combines with J gene TRBJ1-2; the match to TRBD1 covers 10 bases. Germline V gene lookup returns CDR1 MGHDK and CDR2 SYGVNS. This CDR3 has 14 residues. Trimming at V came to 2 bases and at J to 14 bases, leaving 11 bases not matched to a gene. CDR3 in amino acids: CASSEAGTGVLGTF. The CDR3 DNA sequence: TGTGCCAGCAGTGAAGCAGGGACAGGGGTACTCGGGACCTTC.

The J gene is TRBJ2-1, the V gene TRBV30, with TRBD2 identical over 7 bases. The germline V gene encodes CDR1 GTSNPN and CDR2 SVGIG (reference sequence). There are 15 residues in the CDR3. Losses at the gene ends were 5 bases for V and 6 bases for J; bases not matched to a gene: 13. CDR3 sequence reads: CAWGNLGLAANEQFF. The CDR3 region has the DNA TGTGCCTGGGGGAATCTGGGGCTAGCGGCCAATGAGCAGTTCTTC.

This clone was detected only once. This chain connects TRBV2 to TRBJ2-6; no firm D call. Germline CDR1 is SNHLY and CDR2 is FYNNEI. Trimming pared 2 bases from V and 0 bases from J, leaving 14 bases between. This CDR3 has 18 residues. The CDR3 region is CASSELSILPSGANVLTF. The CDR3 DNA is TGTGCCAGCAGTGAATTATCTATTCTTCCCTCTGGGGCCAACGTCCTGACTTTC.

This sequence joins TRBV18 and TRBJ2-7, with 16 bases lining up with TRBD2. J gave up 0 bases and V 4 bases, and 9 bases lay outside the gene matches. This CDR3 is 19 amino acids long. Germline-derived CDR1 and CDR2 are KGHSH and LQKENI. DNA for the CDR3: TGTGCCAGCTCACTGAAGGGACTAGCGGGAGGGCCTGTCTCCTACGAGCAGTACTTC. Encoded protein: CASSLKGLAGGPVSYEQYF.

The V and J genes are TRBV19 and TRBJ2-5, with 12 bases lining up with TRBD2. The J call is doubtful: the DNA matches TRBJ2-7 better. CDR3 size: 12 residues. Germline CDR1 is LNHDA and CDR2 is SQIVND (reference sequence). CDR3 region: CASGTSGYEQYF. CDR3 coding DNA: TGTGCCAGCGGGACTAGCGGGTACGAGCAGTACTTC.

The rearrangement links TRBV5-1 to TRBJ2-3; 7 nucleotides line up with TRBD2. V lost 4 bases to trimming and J lost 0 bases; unmatched junction nucleotides: 5. The CDR3 is made up of 15 amino acids. Germline lookup yields CDR1 SGHRS and CDR2 YFSETQ. The CDR3: CASSGSAGSTDTQYF. DNA for the CDR3: TGCGCCAGCAGCGGATCAGCGGGAAGCACAGATACGCAGTATTTT.

This clone showed up just once. The chain links TRBV28 to TRBJ2-1; the match to TRBD2 covers 7 bases. After removal of 2 bases from V and 15 bases from J, the junction contained 7 bases not matched to a gene. The length of the CDR3 is 12 residues. The germline gives CDR1 MDHEN, CDR2 SYDVKM. This CDR3 reads CASSLPAGAMFF. The CDR3 nucleotides are TGTGCCAGCAGTTTACCTGCGGGAGCGATGTTCTTC.

This sequence joins TRBV19 and TRBJ2-5; TRBD1 matches at 9 bases. The end of the DNA fits TRBJ2-7 better, so the J call may be wrong. Germline CDR1 reads LNHDA; CDR2 reads SQIVND (reference sequence). The CDR3 spans 18 residues. The CDR3 nucleotides are TGTGCCAGTAGTATAGAGGTACAGGGGGCGCTTTCGGTCTACGAGCAGTACTTC. Translated, it gives CASSIEVQGALSVYEQYF.

This rearrangement joins TRBV5-8 to TRBJ2-6; D is ambiguous. V was pared by 0 bases and J by 0 bases, with 4 bases between. The germline V gene has CDR1 SGHTS and CDR2 YDEGEE. This CDR3 region has 15 residues. DNA of the CDR3: TGTGCCAGCAGCTTGGTGGGCTCTGGGGCCAACGTCCTGACTTTC. Translating it yields CASSLVGSGANVLTF.

The chain is built from TRBV11-2 and TRBJ2-5; 7 nucleotides match TRBD1. The DNA end is more similar to TRBJ2-7, so the J call may be wrong. The CDR3 totals 17 residues. Germline V gives CDR1 SGHAT, CDR2 FQNNGV. The CDR3, as DNA: TGTGCCAGCAGCTCCAGACCAACCGGGACAGCAGCCTACGAGCAGTACTTC. It encodes CASSSRPTGTAAYEQYF.

This chain connects TRBV19 to TRBJ2-7; D might be TRBD1 (6 bases). The V gene lost 4 bases and the J gene lost 4 bases, with 14 bases spanning the gap. CDR3 length: 14 amino acids. Looked up from germline, CDR1 is LNHDA and CDR2 is SQIVND (reference sequence). In nucleotides, the CDR3 is TGTGCCAGTAGTACACCCGGACAGCGGTACGAGCAGTACTTC. This codes for CASSTPGQRYEQYF.

The chain recombines TRBV7-2 with TRBJ2-7, with 8 positions matching TRBD2. Germline V gene data show CDR1 as SGHTA and CDR2 as FQGNSA. The CDR3 consists of 15 residues. V lost 5 bases to trimming and J lost 2 bases; unmatched junction nucleotides: 8. The CDR3 DNA is TGTGCCAGCAGCCAGGCAGGGACTAGAACCTACGAGCAGTACTTC. Protein: CASSQAGTRTYEQYF.

V is TRBV6-6 and J is TRBJ2-7; D is ambiguous. V was cut by 6 bases and J by 3 bases, with 6 bases left in between. The germline V gene has CDR1 MNHNY and CDR2 SVGAGI (reference sequence). This CDR3 comprises 11 residues. Here the CDR3 reads CASRQNYEQYF. CDR3 nucleotide sequence: TGTGCCAGCAGACAGAACTACGAGCAGTACTTC.

The chain combines TRBV9 with TRBJ2-1, with 8 bases that match TRBD1. CDR3 size: 14 residues. V shed 3 bases, J shed 7 bases, and the junction held 6 bases outside the gene matches. Germline-derived CDR1 and CDR2 are SGDLS and YYNGEE. The CDR3 loop reads CASSAGQAENEQFF. The CDR3 region has the DNA TGTGCCAGCAGCGCGGGACAGGCCGAAAATGAGCAGTTCTTC.

The table lists this clone with a count of one. In DNA form, the CDR3 reads TGCAGCGTTCGAGGACAGGGTGCCTACGAGCAGTACTTC. This encodes CSVRGQGAYEQYF. The V gene is TRBV29-1, the J gene TRBJ2-7; TRBD1 agrees at 8 bases. The trim removed 5 bases at V and 2 bases at J, leaving 5 bases unmatched. Germline CDR1 is SQVTM and CDR2 is ANQGSEA. This CDR3 has 13 residues.

This sequence joins TRBV19 and TRBJ1-2; TRBD1 agrees at 8 bases. Germline CDR1 LNHDA, CDR2 SQIVND (reference sequence). The CDR3 has 16 amino acids. The trim removed 5 bases at V and 7 bases at J, leaving 15 bases unmatched. CDR3 in amino acids: CASSPSLGQGWGGYTF. As DNA, the CDR3 is TGTGCCAGTAGTCCCTCCCTAGGACAGGGCTGGGGTGGCTACACCTTC.

This chain connects TRBV5-4 to TRBJ2-1, with 7 nucleotides matching TRBD2. The CDR3 loop spans 15 amino acids. Germline V CDR1 and CDR2: SGHNT, YYREEE (reference sequence). V shed 0 bases and J 0 bases; nucleotides not matched to a gene: 0. DNA for the CDR3: TGTGCCAGCAGCTTGGTAGCGGGCTCCTACAATGAGCAGTTCTTC. This codes for CASSLVAGSYNEQFF.